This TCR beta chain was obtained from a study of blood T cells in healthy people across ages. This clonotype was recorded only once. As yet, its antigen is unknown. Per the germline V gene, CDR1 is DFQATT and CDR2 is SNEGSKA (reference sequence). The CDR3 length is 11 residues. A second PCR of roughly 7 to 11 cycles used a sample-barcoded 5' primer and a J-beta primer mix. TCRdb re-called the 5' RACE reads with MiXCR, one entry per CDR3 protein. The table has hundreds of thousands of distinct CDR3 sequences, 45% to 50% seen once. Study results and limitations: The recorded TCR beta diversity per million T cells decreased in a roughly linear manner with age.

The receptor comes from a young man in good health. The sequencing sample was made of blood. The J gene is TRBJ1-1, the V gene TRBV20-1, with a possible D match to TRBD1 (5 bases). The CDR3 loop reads CSVNRGSEAFF. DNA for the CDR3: TGCAGCGTCAATCGGGGCTCTGAAGCTTTCTTT.